The sequence of this T cell receptor beta chain was determined in a study of cytomegalovirus exposure and HLA in healthy donors. PCR amplification relied on 60 Vbeta primers (plus 13 Jbeta primers). Sequencing used immunoSEQ multiplex PCR; TCRdb keeps in-frame clones, though not all of them. The sample shows approximately 170,000 clones, 60% to 85% of them seen only once. There are 12 residues in the CDR3. Germline values: CDR1 MNHNS, CDR2 SASEGT. The V and J ends lost 8 bases and 4 bases respectively, with 9 bases between them. The V gene is TRBV6-1, the J gene TRBJ1-5; D is uncertain. Input material: PBMCs. This clonotype was sampled from a male donor in good health and CMV-seropositive. The CDR3, as DNA: TGTGCCAGCCAAGCGGGGAATCAGCCCCAGCATTTT. Its protein product is CASQAGNQPQHF.